What follows are 29 T cell receptor beta chains derived from one specimen sequenced in a study of lymphopenia after photon versus proton radiotherapy. Profiled with immunoSEQ multiplex PCR; TCRdb holds only in-frame clones, not every one. The sample holds tens of thousands of clones; around four fifths are singletons and the top ten take around 1.5%. Sequencing used peripheral blood, obtained from a patient treated with proton-based radiotherapy. These TCRs come from a man in his fifties or sixties with pancreatic cancer.

This clone has a single count. V usage is TRBV29-1 and J usage is TRBJ2-7; 12 bases line up with TRBD1. Germline V gives CDR1 SQVTM, CDR2 ANQGSEA. This CDR3 has 13 residues. V lost 7 bases to trimming and J lost 6 bases; unmatched junction nucleotides: 7. CDR3 nucleotide sequence: TGCAGCGCAGGGACAGGGGGCTTCGGCGAGCAGTACTTC. Translated, it gives CSAGTGGFGEQYF.

The chain employs TRBV6-6 and TRBJ1-4; D remains unclear. Between the trimmed V and J ends, which lost 4 bases and 5 bases, there was a span of 14 bases. The germline CDR1 and CDR2 sequences are MNHNY and SVGAGI (reference sequence). The CDR3 contains 15 residues. CDR3 in amino acids: CASSFGRNTNEKLFF. As DNA, the CDR3 is TGTGCCAGCAGTTTTGGCCGAAACACGAATGAAAAACTGTTTTTT.

This chain uses TRBV5-4 with TRBJ2-5, with unresolved D. The CDR3 loop spans 14 amino acids. The V and J ends lost 0 bases and 1 base respectively, with 7 bases between them. Germline values: CDR1 SGHNT, CDR2 YYREEE (reference sequence). CDR3 DNA: TGTGCCAGCAGCTTGGATTTGGGCCAAGAGACCCAGTACTTC. This gives the protein CASSLDLGQETQYF.

The genes are TRBV9 and TRBJ2-2; D may be TRBD2 (6 bases). The CDR3 runs to 17 residues. The V end lost 3 bases, the J end lost 0 bases, and 15 bases lay between the germline ends. Germline lookup yields CDR1 SGDLS and CDR2 YYNGEE. CDR3 nucleotide sequence: TGTGCCAGCAGCGGAGGAACGGGACTCTCGAACACCGGGGAGCTGTTTTTT. Translated, it gives CASSGGTGLSNTGELFF.

The gene calls are TRBV7-2 and TRBJ2-7, with 11 bases identical to TRBD2. V shed 4 bases and J 6 bases; nucleotides not matched to a gene: 11. CDR1 is SGHTA, CDR2 FQGNSA, per germline. The CDR3 totals 16 residues. CDR3 in DNA: TGTGCCAGCAGCTCCACCATAGCGGGAGGGCCATCCGAGCAGTACTTC. Protein: CASSSTIAGGPSEQYF.

The count of this clone is one. The rearrangement uses TRBV27 and TRBJ2-4, with D unresolved. Germline CDR1 is MNHEY and CDR2 is SMNVEV (reference sequence). V was pared by 5 bases and J by 2 bases, with 10 bases between. This CDR3 comprises 14 residues. The CDR3 reads CASSEGWSKNIQYF. In nucleotides, the CDR3 is TGTGCCAGCAGTGAAGGTTGGTCCAAAAACATTCAGTACTTC.

This clone was counted between two and nine times. This chain connects TRBV11-2 to TRBJ1-2; D is undetermined. Germline V lookup: CDR1 SGHAT, CDR2 FQNNGV. The CDR3 is 14 residues long. The V and J ends lost 4 bases and 1 base respectively, with 10 bases between them. CDR3 DNA sequence: TGTGCCAGCAGCTCTCGACTGATTAACTATGGCTACACCTTC. Translation gives CASSSRLINYGYTF.

V usage is TRBV28 and J usage is TRBJ1-1, with D perhaps matching TRBD1 (5 bases). V shed 2 bases and J shed 4 bases, with 17 bases lying between them. The germline CDR1 and CDR2 sequences are MDHEN and SYDVKM. This CDR3 contains 16 residues. The CDR3 DNA is TGTGCCAGCAGTTTAGTTGCTGTAGCAGGGAGCACTGAAGCTTTCTTT. Translation gives CASSLVAVAGSTEAFF. Together with reference TRBV28 and TRBJ1-1, the CDR3 gives the full variable domain: DVKVTQSSRYLVKRTGEKVFLECVQDMDHENMFWYRQDPGLGLRLIYFSYDVKMKEKGDIPEGYSVSREKKERFSLILESASTNQTSMYLCASSLVAVAGSTEAFFGQGTRLTVV.

This clone was seen only a few times. The V call is TRBV29-1, the J call TRBJ1-4, with 7 bases identical to TRBD1. Germline V CDR1 and CDR2: SQVTM, ANQGSEA. The CDR3 length is 15 residues. The trim removed 4 bases at V and 0 bases at J, leaving 5 bases unmatched. CDR3 coding DNA: TGCAGCGTTGGGCTTACAGGGGCAACTAATGAAAAACTGTTTTTT. It is translated as CSVGLTGATNEKLFF.

J is TRBJ2-3 and V is TRBV5-1; the D gene is possibly TRBD2 (6 bases). Germline V lookup: CDR1 SGHRS, CDR2 YFSETQ. The CDR3 is made up of 16 amino acids. Trimming left V 4 bases short and J 3 bases short, with 18 bases between. In DNA, the CDR3 is TGCGCCAGCAGCCCGCCTTTAGCGGAACTAACAGATACGCAGTATTTT. Amino acid sequence: CASSPPLAELTDTQYF.

Details on this clone: The same CDR3 can be traced to other DNA sequences in this sample. This rearrangement joins TRBV5-1 to TRBJ2-1, with 7 bases lining up with TRBD1. The V gene end was trimmed by 2 bases and the J gene end by 4 bases; junction bases not matched to a gene: 3. The CDR3 extends over 14 amino acids. Germline CDR1 SGHRS, CDR2 YFSETQ. DNA for the CDR3: TGCGCCAGCAGCTTACCGGGACAGTACAATGAGCAGTTCTTC. Its translation is CASSLPGQYNEQFF.

This sequence joins TRBV30 and TRBJ1-1; possible D gene TRBD1, 5 bases. This CDR3 region has 13 residues. Germline V lookup: CDR1 GTSNPN, CDR2 SVGIG (reference sequence). Trimming pared 3 bases from V and 1 base from J, leaving 9 bases between. CDR3 in amino acids: CAWRSGQNTEAFF. The CDR3 nucleotides are TGTGCCTGGAGATCAGGACAGAACACTGAAGCTTTCTTT.

This clone turned up a few times. This chain joins TRBV5-6 and TRBJ1-2; 8 nucleotides align to TRBD1. V dropped 5 bases and J dropped 8; count of bases not matched to a gene: 11. The CDR3 covers 14 residues. Germline CDR1 is SGHDT and CDR2 is YYEEEE. This chain's CDR3 is CASRETGTGNGYTF. The CDR3 DNA is TGTGCCAGCAGAGAAACCGGGACAGGCAACGGCTACACCTTC.

The V call is TRBV7-3, the J call TRBJ2-3; 7 bases fit TRBD2. Trimming cost V 4 bases and J 1 base; bases outside gene matches: 8. CDR1 is SGHTA, CDR2 FQGTGA, per germline. The CDR3 loop spans 16 amino acids. CDR3 nucleotide sequence: TGTGCCAGCAGCTCGGGGGGAGGGCCCGGCACAGATACGCAGTATTTT. Translation: CASSSGGGPGTDTQYF.

The chain is built from TRBV19 and TRBJ2-7; D remains unclear. The germline CDR1 and CDR2 sequences are LNHDA and SQIVND (reference sequence). The V gene lost 6 bases and the J gene lost 3 bases, with 6 bases spanning the gap. This CDR3 region has 11 residues. CDR3 nucleotides: TGTGCCAGTAGAAGGGACTACGAGCAGTACTTC. Translated: CASRRDYEQYF.

The chain links TRBV15 to TRBJ1-4; D is perhaps TRBD1 (5 bases). CDR1 is LNHNV and CDR2 is YYDKDF in the germline V gene (reference sequence). V gave up 0 bases and J gave up 8 bases, with 13 bases separating them. CDR3 length equals 15 residues. Here the CDR3 reads CATSRDLGEGEKLFF. CDR3 DNA: TGTGCCACCAGCAGAGATCTAGGGGAGGGGGAAAAACTGTTTTTT.

The V gene is TRBV27, the J gene TRBJ2-5, with a possible D match to TRBD1 (5 bases). Looked up from germline, CDR1 is MNHEY and CDR2 is SMNVEV (reference sequence). CDR3 length: 15 residues. Trimming took off 4 bases at V and 1 base at J, with 13 bases between the two ends. CDR3 sequence: CASSSSRVLQETQYF. The CDR3 bases are TGTGCCAGCAGTTCTTCCAGGGTCCTCCAAGAGACCCAGTACTTC.

V usage is TRBV5-1 and J usage is TRBJ2-1, with 13 nucleotides matching TRBD2. Trimming at V came to 3 bases and at J to 6 bases, leaving 9 bases not matched to a gene. Germline lookup yields CDR1 SGHRS and CDR2 YFSETQ. The length of the CDR3 is 17 residues. CDR3 residues: CASSSGLAGDYGNEQFF. The DNA for the CDR3 is TGCGCCAGCAGCTCAGGACTAGCGGGAGATTATGGCAATGAGCAGTTCTTC. Filled out from reference TRBV5-1 and TRBJ2-1, the complete variable domain reads KAGVTQTPRYLIKTRGQQVTLSCSPISGHRSVSWYQQTPGQGLQFLFEYFSETQRNKGNFPGRFSGRQFSNSRSEMNVSTLELGDSALYLCASSSGLAGDYGNEQFFGPGTRLTVL.

The rearrangement uses TRBV21-1 and TRBJ2-1; the DNA was not compared with TRBD2, the D call given in the table. TRBV21-1 has pseudogene status. This CDR3 contains 17 residues. The CDR3 sequence is CASSKEASGSSYNEQFF. CDR3 bases: TGTGCCAGCAGCAAAGAAGCTAGCGGGAGTTCCTACAATGAGCAGTTCTTC.

The chain joins TRBV6-5 to TRBJ1-3; D is ambiguous. Trimming shortened V by 4 bases and J by 0 bases, and 7 bases separated the two germline ends. The CDR3 length is 14 residues. The germline V gene has CDR1 MNHEY and CDR2 SVGAGI. The CDR3 DNA reads TGTGCCAGCAGTTCCTTTTTCTCTGGAAACACCATATATTTT. It is translated as CASSSFFSGNTIYF.

The chain combines TRBV6-1 with TRBJ1-3, with D unresolved. V shed 3 bases and J shed 0 bases, with 6 bases lying between them. The germline V gene encodes CDR1 MNHNS and CDR2 SASEGT. The CDR3 sequence is 14 residues long. CDR3: CASSDTSSGNTIYF. CDR3 DNA: TGTGCCAGCAGTGACACGAGCTCTGGAAACACCATATATTTT.

The V and J genes are TRBV29-1 and TRBJ2-3; 9 bases fit TRBD2. The CDR3 runs to 15 residues. Losses at the gene ends were 3 bases for V and 6 bases for J; bases not matched to a gene: 10. Germline CDR1 and CDR2: SQVTM and ANQGSEA. CDR3 amino acids: CSVETSGTRGDTQYF. CDR3 bases: TGCAGCGTTGAGACTAGCGGAACCCGAGGGGATACGCAGTATTTT.

This rearrangement joins TRBV28 to TRBJ2-7; the D is unclear. The CDR3 runs 12 residues. V lost 6 bases and J lost 4, with 10 bases in between. The germline V gene encodes CDR1 MDHEN and CDR2 SYDVKM. In DNA, the CDR3 is TGTGCCAGCAGGGGCGCAAAGTACGAGCAGTACTTC. Protein: CASRGAKYEQYF.

The V call is TRBV29-1, the J call TRBJ2-3, with 9 bases lining up with TRBD2. The CDR3 consists of 15 residues. Germline CDR1 is SQVTM and CDR2 is ANQGSEA. V was clipped by 4 bases and J by 5 bases; unmatched bases: 10. DNA of the CDR3: TGCAGCGTTGTACGGCTAGCGGGGACCGGAGATACGCAGTATTTT. This gives the protein CSVVRLAGTGDTQYF.

The rearrangement joins TRBV21-1 to TRBJ2-1. TRBV21-1 is a pseudogene locus. The CDR3 loop spans 14 amino acids. CDR3 coding DNA: TGTGCCAGCAGCAATGGTGGAACCCTAAATGAGCAGTTCTTC. Protein: CASSNGGTLNEQFF.

The chain's CDR3 is CAWISRDRGDGYTF. CDR3 sequence (DNA): TGTGCCTGGATCTCGCGAGACAGGGGCGATGGCTACACCTTC. The chain uses TRBV30 and TRBJ1-2, with 8 bases aligning to TRBD1. Germline V lookup: CDR1 GTSNPN, CDR2 SVGIG (reference sequence). The CDR3 covers 14 residues. Germline trimming cut 4 bases from V and 6 bases from J; bases unmatched to any gene: 10.

The table lists this clone with a count of one. The chain has TRBV28 and TRBJ2-7; TRBD1 agrees at 8 bases. The CDR3 is 15 amino acids. Looked up from germline, CDR1 is MDHEN and CDR2 is SYDVKM. The junction had 9 bases not matched to a gene; V was cut back by 3 bases and J by 5 bases. CDR3 in amino acids: CASSFSGTGRHEQYF. CDR3 DNA sequence: TGTGCCAGCAGTTTTTCTGGGACAGGTCGGCACGAGCAGTACTTC.

The rearrangement joins TRBV7-2 to TRBJ1-1; the D is unclear. With 5 bases removed from V and 5 bases from J, the gap between germline ends came to 12 bases. The CDR3 length is 13 residues. The germline V gene encodes CDR1 SGHTA and CDR2 FQGNSA. As DNA, the CDR3 is TGTGCCAGCAGCCGAATTCTTGGAACTGAAGCTTTCTTT. It specifies CASSRILGTEAFF.

The chain is built from TRBV30 and TRBJ2-2; 7 bases match TRBD1. CDR3 size: 12 residues. Germline trimming cut 1 base from V and 10 bases from J; bases unmatched to any gene: 3. CDR1 and CDR2 (germline): GTSNPN, SVGIG (reference sequence). The CDR3 region has the DNA TGTGCCTGGAGTGCACAGGGGACGGAGCTGTTTTTT. It specifies CAWSAQGTELFF.